This T cell receptor (beta chain) came from a study of blood T cell repertoires in COVID-19 (dated by TCRdb to about 2020). Regarding the complete study: The collaborator samples originated in the United States, Italy and Spain and spanned the acute and convalescent phases of COVID-19. The prospective study material was composed of cDNA or gDNA derived from T cells, B-cell-depleted T cells, or PBMCs. The dataset comprised deeply sampled blood TCRbeta repertoires from subjects exposed to, actively infected with, or recovered from COVID-19. The repertoires were made available in a free public database intended to serve as a resource for research on the immune response to SARS-CoV-2. The samples were drawn from the first 160 participants of the ongoing ImmuneRACE study and from 1,200 or so subjects provided by 6 global collaborators. The sample metadata nearly always contained a de-identified subject ID, COVID-19 status, age in years and sex. Where available, HLA class I and class II types were taken from metadata supplied by the sample provider and were not determined by assay-based typing. Study-wide findings and limitations: The amount of clinical and demographic metadata varied by source and participant and was provided uncurated.

V was cut back by 4 bases and J by 0 bases, leaving a gap of 13 bases between them. Via the germline V gene (reference sequence), CDR1 is LGHDT and CDR2 YNNKEL. CDR3 length: 15 amino acids, cysteine to phenylalanine. Kept here is only the CDR3 DNA, which spans 45 bases and is read in frame from base 1. A note on this clone: Its antigen is not yet known. Base qualities are not provided; no much larger clone lies one nucleotide away.

The collaborating institutions used their own protocols to collect whole blood in K2EDTA tubes. For TCRbeta analysis, collaborators shipped samples as frozen whole blood, isolated PBMCs, or DNA extracted from either of those sample types. TCRbeta CDR3 regions were amplified from genomic DNA using the immunoSEQ Assay, a bias-controlled multiplex PCR. In the authors' own workflow: The number of nucleated cells in each sample was estimated by amplification of reference gene primers within the assay. To quantify the absolute abundance of each unique TCRbeta CDR3 rearrangement, sequence reads were collapsed and filtered. Productive Simpson clonality was computed per sample as the square root of Simpson's diversity index over productive rearrangements. TCRdb stores this immuneACCESS table with in-frame sequences only. Part of the clones is absent; in the studies checked, under half of the shortfall reflects unresolved V genes, and no reason is known for the rest. That table gives V, J and clone size, and the DNA gave D and trimming. For this sample there are approximately 100,000 clones; 75% to 90% appear just once. The ten largest clonotypes hold 16% of the sample.

The sequenced material came from peripheral blood. The receptor was isolated from an elderly woman with active or convalescent COVID-19. The rearranged segments are TRBV3-1 (or the pseudogene TRBV3-2) and TRBJ2-7; D gene: possibly TRBD1, on 6 matching bases. Read as DNA, the sequence is TGTGCCAGCAGCCCAACAGGGCCCCTCTCCTACGAGCAGTACTTC. The translation is CASSPTGPLSYEQYF.